The rows below give T cell receptor beta chains drawn from one sample of a study of glioma-infiltrating T cells. TCRdb analysed the multiplex PCR reads with MiXCR anew, one entry per CDR3 protein. The sample yields approximately 88,000 distinct CDR3 sequences, about a quarter seen once. Sequencing was performed on glioma tissue, nonneoplastic brain tissue, or PBMCs (not recorded which). The receptors come from a human donor with low-grade glioma or glioblastoma, undergoing nonglioma brain surgery, or in good health (not recorded which). The CDR3 runs from the conserved cysteine through the conserved F or W. The D gene is left open where the match is weak. Clone size is stated in some rows and not others, as once, few, many or a class when expanded.

>TRBV4-2|few|NA|TRBJ2-1
TGTGCCAGCAGCCAAACACCCCTAGATCCGACGGTCTTC
CASSQTPLDPTVF
>TRBV7-9|many|TRBD2|TRBJ2-3
TGTGCCAGCAGCTCCGGGACTAGAGGAATTGCAGATACGCAGTATTTT
CASSSGTRGIADTQYF
>TRBV6-5|many|NA|TRBJ2-1
TGTGCCAGCAGTTACTCAACTAGCTCGGATGAGCAGTTCTTC
CASSYSTSSDEQFF
>TRBV9|NA|NA|TRBJ2-7
TGTGCCAGCAGCGTCAATTCAGGTTCGAACTCCTACGAGCAGTACTTC
CASSVNSGSNSYEQYF
>TRBV20-1|many|TRBD1|TRBJ2-3
TGCAGTGCAACCCCGGACAGGGGGTTCGGGGATACGCAGTATTTT
CSATPDRGFGDTQYF
>TRBV29-1|few|TRBD1|TRBJ2-1
TGCAGCGGAAGTACAGGGGGCAATGAGCAGTTCTTC
CSGSTGGNEQFF
>TRBV14|many|NA|TRBJ1-4
TGTGCCAGCAGCCAATTGACAACTAATGAAAAACTGTTTTTT
CASSQLTTNEKLFF
>TRBV10-2|many|NA|TRBJ2-7
TGCGCCAGCAGTATATCCGGGACCCAGCGCGAGCAGTACTTC
CASSISGTQREQYF
>TRBV19|NA|NA|TRBJ2-3
TGTGCCAGTAGTATTGGCGGACCAACTGGGGATACGCAGTATTTT
CASSIGGPTGDTQYF
>TRBV20-1|many|NA|TRBJ1-3
TGCAGTGCTACCCGGGACAACTCTGGAAACACCATATATTTT
CSATRDNSGNTIYF
>TRBV5-6|NA|NA|TRBJ1-3
TGTGCCAGCAGCTTGATGGACAGCGTTGGAAACACCATATATTTT
CASSLMDSVGNTIYF
>TRBV11-2|NA|NA|TRBJ1-1
TGTGCCAGCAGCTTAGTTCGGGGTAACACTGAAGCTTTCTTT
CASSLVRGNTEAFF
>TRBV9|NA|NA|TRBJ1-5
TGTGCCAGCAGCGTGGCAGCCGTGGGGCCCCAGCATTTT
CASSVAAVGPQHF
>TRBV24-1|NA|NA|TRBJ2-7
TGTGCCACCAGCGTGACAACAATCTACGAGCAGTACTTC
CATSVTTIYEQYF
>TRBV6-6|many|NA|TRBJ2-7
TGTGCCAGCAGTTACTTGCCCTCCATGAACTACGAGCAGTACTTC
CASSYLPSMNYEQYF
>TRBV19|NA|NA|TRBJ2-3
TGTGCCAGCTCCCTCGGGGGCCCAGATACGCAGTATTTT
CASSLGGPDTQYF
>TRBV7-6|few|NA|TRBJ2-7
TGTGCCAGCAGCTTAGTTATGGGGAACGAGCAGTACTTC
CASSLVMGNEQYF
>TRBV2|few|TRBD1|TRBJ2-6
TGTGCCAGCAGTGAAGTGAGGACAGGGGTTGGGGCCAACGTCCTGACTTTC
CASSEVRTGVGANVLTF
>TRBV7-2|many|NA|TRBJ2-7
TGTGCCAGCAGCTTAGATGGGGGACCCTACGAGCAGTACTTC
CASSLDGGPYEQYF
>TRBV18|many|NA|TRBJ2-7
TGTGCCAGCTCACCCTCCTCCTACGAGCAGTACTTC
CASSPSSYEQYF
>TRBV5-4|many|TRBD1|TRBJ1-6
TGTGCCAGCAGCTTCGGGGACAGGGTTGGTTCACCCCTCCACTTT
CASSFGDRVGSPLHF
>TRBV3-1|few|NA|TRBJ2-7
TGTGCCAGCAGCCAGGGAGGAGGGGGCAACGAGCAGTACTTC
CASSQGGGGNEQYF
>TRBV5-1|NA|NA|TRBJ2-1
TGCGCCAGCAGCTTGGCCGTTCAGTCCTACAATGAGCAGTTCTTC
CASSLAVQSYNEQFF
>TRBV4-1|many|TRBD1|TRBJ1-2
TGCGCCAGCAGCCCACCGACAGGGAGGGGGAACTATGGCTACACCTTC
CASSPPTGRGNYGYTF
>TRBV27|once|NA|TRBJ2-7
TGTGTCAGCAGTTTGAAGGACACCATCTCCTACGAGCAGCACTTC
CVSSLKDTISYEQHF
>TRBV24-1|many|NA|TRBJ1-6
TGTGCCACCAGTGACCCCGGGAGCGGAAATTCACCCCTCCACTTT
CATSDPGSGNSPLHF
>TRBV27|many|TRBD1|TRBJ1-5
TGTGCCAGCCGACGGCAGGGGGCGGATCAGCCCCAGCATTTT
CASRRQGADQPQHF
>TRBV20-1|medium-sized|NA|TRBJ2-1
TGCAGTGCTACCCCGGGGCCCTACAATGAGCAGTTCTTC
CSATPGPYNEQFF
>TRBV3-1|many|NA|TRBJ2-7
TGTGCCAGCAGCCAAGAGATAGCGGCCTCCTACGAGCAGTACTTC
CASSQEIAASYEQYF
>TRBV12-3/TRBV12-4|many|TRBD1|TRBJ1-2
TGTGCCAGCAGCTTCCGGGACAGGGGCAGCTATGGCTACACCTTC
CASSFRDRGSYGYTF
>TRBV19|few|NA|TRBJ1-5
TGTGCCAGTAGTATCCGTCGGGGGGGGTCCCGGGACCAGCATTTT
CASSIRRGGSRDQHF
>TRBV2|few|TRBD1|TRBJ2-3
TGTGCCAGCCTGCGGACAGGGGGAACAGATACGCAGTATTTT
CASLRTGGTDTQYF
>TRBV5-1|few|NA|TRBJ2-6
TGCGCCAGCAGCTCCCCTGATTTCCCAAATGGGGCCAACGTCCTGACTTTC
CASSSPDFPNGANVLTF
>TRBV3-1|many|TRBD1|TRBJ2-7
TGTGCCAGCAGCCGCGCCGGGACAGGGGCCTCCTACGAGCAGTACTTC
CASSRAGTGASYEQYF
>TRBV29-1|many|NA|TRBJ1-5
TGCAGCGTTGAAGTTGGGGGAAATCAGCCCCAGCATTTT
CSVEVGGNQPQHF
>TRBV15|many|NA|TRBJ2-1
TGTGCCACCAGCAGAGATCCTACTACATCATACAATGAGCAGTTCTTC
CATSRDPTTSYNEQFF
>TRBV6-1|many|NA|TRBJ2-1
TGTGCCAGCAGTTCGATAAGTTTCGGGGTCTACAATGAGCAGTTCTTC
CASSSISFGVYNEQFF
>TRBV4-2|few|TRBD1|TRBJ1-6
TGTGCCAGCAGACCGCGGGACAGGGAAAATTCACCCCTCCACTTT
CASRPRDRENSPLHF
>TRBV6-2/TRBV6-3|many|NA|TRBJ2-5
TGTGCCAGCAGTTACTCGGACAGCCAAGAGACCCAGTACTTC
CASSYSDSQETQYF
>TRBV7-9|many|NA|TRBJ1-6
TGTGCCAGCAGCTTGGGGGCCCCCCTCCACTTT
CASSLGAPLHF
>TRBV4-2|NA|TRBD1|TRBJ1-4
TGTGCCAGCAGCCTTCTCCCCGTCCGGGACAGCCTAGCAACTAATGAAAAACTGTTTTTT
CASSLLPVRDSLATNEKLFF
>TRBV6-1|few|NA|TRBJ2-5
TGTGCCAGCAGGGAACAGGTCCGAGAGACCCAGTACTTC
CASREQVRETQYF
>TRBV12-3/TRBV12-4|NA|NA|TRBJ2-7
TGTGCCAGCAGCCCCTACTGGAATAACGAGCAGTACTTC
CASSPYWNNEQYF
>TRBV19|few|TRBD1|TRBJ2-1
TGTGCCAGTAGGGGACAGGGGGCTGTCGGTAATGAGCAGTTCTTC
CASRGQGAVGNEQFF
>TRBV7-2|many|TRBD1|TRBJ1-1
TGTGCCAGCAGGCGGACAGGGCGAATTGAAGCTTTCTTT
CASRRTGRIEAFF
>TRBV3-1|NA|TRBD1|TRBJ2-4
TGTGCCAGCAGCCGGACAGGGGGAGGCCCTAACATTCAGTACTTC
CASSRTGGGPNIQYF
>TRBV3-1|few|TRBD2|TRBJ2-5
TGTGCCAGCAGCCAAGCACTAGCGGGGGCGATCCAAGAGACCCAGTACTTC
CASSQALAGAIQETQYF
>TRBV10-1|NA|NA|TRBJ2-4
TGCGCCAGCAGTGAAGGACGGCAACTAGCCAAAAACATTCAGTACTTC
CASSEGRQLAKNIQYF
>TRBV20-1|many|NA|TRBJ1-5
TGCAGTGCTAGAGAAAACTCGGGCAATCAGCCCCAGCATTTT
CSARENSGNQPQHF